These 19 T cell receptor beta chains originate from one sample sequenced in a study of T cell responses to AZD1222 COVID-19 vaccine (dated by TCRdb to about 2021). The time point label, as the study defines it: about 28 days (+/-7) after the second vaccine dose. Per the publication, the treatment or condition label means: meningococcal conjugate vaccine given as trial control. Library preparation employed the immunoSEQ multiplex PCR assay. The source is immuneACCESS, and TCRdb retained only in-frame sequences with V and J called. Part of the clones is not carried over; for the studies checked, unresolved V genes explain less than half of this, and the remainder is unexplained. The sample table shows about 40,000 clones, and 88% are seen once. The ten largest account for roughly 29% of the sample. The sequenced sample was peripheral blood, obtained 28 days after the second dose of the MenACWY control vaccine. These receptors were collected from an adult who received the MenACWY meningococcal vaccine as a control.

V is TRBV5-1 and J is TRBJ1-4; no reliable D call. The germline V and J ends were trimmed by 2 bases and 0 bases, with 8 bases remaining between them. The CDR3 contains 15 residues. The germline V gene encodes CDR1 SGHRS and CDR2 YFSETQ. The CDR3 is CASSFLGPTNEKLFF. The CDR3 coding sequence is TGCGCCAGCAGCTTCCTAGGGCCAACTAATGAAAAACTGTTTTTT.

This clone appeared a single time. The chain carries TRBV30 and TRBJ2-3; D is unresolved. The CDR3 contains 13 residues. The V and J ends lost 0 bases and 4 bases respectively, with 8 bases between them. CDR1 GTSNPN and CDR2 SVGIG come from the germline V gene (reference sequence). CDR3 region: CAWSVLSADTQYF. CDR3 DNA: TGTGCCTGGAGTGTACTCTCGGCAGATACGCAGTATTTT.

This sequence joins TRBV10-1 and TRBJ1-2; D gene uncertain. CDR3 length equals 13 residues. Per the germline V gene, CDR1 is WNHNN and CDR2 is SYGVQD (reference sequence). Deletions cut 2 bases from V and 5 bases from J, with 9 bases between. CDR3 sequence: CASSETLQYGYTF. The CDR3 nucleotides are TGCGCCAGCAGTGAGACTTTGCAGTATGGCTACACCTTC.

CDR3 nucleotides: TGTGCCAGCAGCCCCTCAGGACAGGCCGACTATGGCTACACCTTC. Amino acid sequence: CASSPSGQADYGYTF. The chain is built from TRBV9 and TRBJ1-2; TRBD1 matches at 7 bases. The CDR3 has 15 amino acids. Germline V gene data show CDR1 as SGDLS and CDR2 as YYNGEE. J was trimmed by 3 bases and V by 4 bases; bases with no gene match: 9.

The V and J genes are TRBV4-1 and TRBJ1-5; possibly TRBD1 for D (5 bases). The V and J ends lost 1 base and 1 base respectively, with 14 bases between them. The CDR3 sequence is 17 residues long. The germline gives CDR1 MGHRA, CDR2 YSYEKL. CDR3 nucleotide sequence: TGCGCCAGCAGCCAAGGCGGGGCAGGGATAAGCAATCAGCCCCAGCATTTT. Its translation: CASSQGGAGISNQPQHF.

V usage is TRBV6-5 and J usage is TRBJ2-5, with TRBD2 matching 10 bases. The V gene's germline CDR1 is MNHEY and CDR2 SVGAGI. The CDR3 has 15 residues. V shed 4 bases, J shed 4 bases, and the junction held 6 bases outside the gene matches. The CDR3 DNA sequence: TGTGCCAGCAGTTTTAGCGGGAGGAGTGGAGAGACCCAGTACTTC. Translation gives CASSFSGRSGETQYF.

The chain joins TRBV30 to TRBJ1-1, with D hard to call. The CDR3 spans 12 residues. Looked up from germline, CDR1 is GTSNPN and CDR2 is SVGIG (reference sequence). Trimming stripped 1 base from V and 1 base from J, with 4 bases between. This CDR3 is CAWSGGNTEAFF. CDR3 DNA sequence: TGTGCCTGGAGTGGGGGGAACACTGAAGCTTTCTTT.

This rearrangement joins TRBV7-2 to TRBJ2-7; 10 nucleotides agree with TRBD1. The CDR3 is 15 residues long. Per germline, CDR1 SGHTA and CDR2 FQGNSA. Trimming at V came to 3 bases and at J to 2 bases, leaving 4 bases not matched to a gene. CDR3 bases: TGTGCCAGCAGCTTCGCCGGGACAGGGGCCTACGAGCAGTACTTC. Protein product: CASSFAGTGAYEQYF.

The chain joins TRBV7-2 to TRBJ2-7; D is uncertain. CDR1 and CDR2 from the germline V gene are SGHTA and FQGNSA. The CDR3 is made up of 13 amino acids. With 5 bases removed from V and 2 bases from J, the gap between germline ends came to 10 bases. Here the CDR3 DNA reads TGTGCCAGCAGCCCGCCCGTACCCTACGAGCAGTACTTC. It translates to CASSPPVPYEQYF. The full variable domain, with the rest looked up from reference TRBV7-2 and TRBJ2-7, is GAGVSQSPSNKVTEKGKDVELRCDPISGHTALYWYRQSLGQGLEFLIYFQGNSAPDKSGLPSDRFSAERTGGSVSTLTIQRTQQEDSAVYLCASSPPVPYEQYFGPGTRLTVT.

The CDR3 DNA sequence: TGTGCCAGCAGCTATATTCCGGGACAGATCTACGAGCAGTACTTC. It specifies CASSYIPGQIYEQYF. This chain uses TRBV6-2 or TRBV6-3 with TRBJ2-7, with 7 bases matching TRBD1. CDR1 is MNHEY, CDR2 SVGEGT, per germline. There are 15 residues in the CDR3. V shed 6 bases, J shed 3 bases, and the junction held 11 bases outside the gene matches.

In this sample, this clone turned up a few times. This chain joins TRBV5-6 and TRBJ2-2, with D hard to call. The length of the CDR3 is 17 residues. The ends were cut back, 6 bases at V and 2 bases at J, with 20 bases in the middle. Germline loops: CDR1 SGHDT, CDR2 YYEEEE. The CDR3 DNA is TGTGCCAGCACCCTTGACCCGCGACACGGTAACACCGGGGAGCTGTTTTTT. Protein sequence: CASTLDPRHGNTGELFF.

The chain recombines TRBV30 with TRBJ2-7, with 7 bases matching TRBD2. V dropped 4 bases and J dropped 2; count of bases not matched to a gene: 8. This CDR3 is built from 14 residues. The germline gives CDR1 GTSNPN, CDR2 SVGIG (reference sequence). The CDR3 spells CAWTRGVEAYEQYF. DNA for the CDR3: TGTGCCTGGACCCGGGGGGTAGAAGCCTACGAGCAGTACTTC.

This chain joins TRBV15 and TRBJ1-2; the D is unclear. V was shortened by 0 bases and J by 7 bases, with 21 bases between the two germline ends. CDR1 LNHNV and CDR2 YYDKDF come from the germline V gene (reference sequence). This CDR3 has 17 residues. The CDR3 is CATSRDPPARVYGGYTF. The CDR3 DNA reads TGTGCCACCAGCAGAGATCCCCCCGCACGAGTCTATGGTGGCTACACCTTC. The complete variable domain, with remaining parts taken from reference TRBV15 and TRBJ1-2, reads DAMVIQNPRYQVTQFGKPVTLSCSQTLNHNVMYWYQQKSSQAPKLLFHYYDKDFNNEADTPDNFQSRRPNTSFCFLDIRSPGLGDTAMYLCATSRDPPARVYGGYTFGSGTRLTVV.

J is TRBJ2-5 and V is TRBV11-2; D gene unclear. The CDR3 runs to 15 residues. Trimming removed 0 bases from V and 7 bases from J, with 15 bases in between. Germline assignment: CDR1 SGHAT and CDR2 FQNNGV. Here the CDR3 reads CASSLDLAVAPTQYF. The CDR3 DNA reads as TGTGCCAGCAGCTTAGATCTGGCCGTCGCGCCGACCCAGTACTTC.

The rearrangement joins TRBV12-2 to TRBJ2-1; the table names TRBD2, a call not compared with the DNA. TRBV12-2 corresponds to a pseudogene. CDR3 size: 16 residues. CDR3 nucleotide sequence: TGTGCAAGTCGCTTAGTTCTTAGCGGCGGGTACAATGAGCAGTTCTTC. This sequence encodes CASRLVLSGGYNEQFF.

V usage is TRBV27 and J usage is TRBJ2-1, with TRBD2 matching 7 bases. Looked up from germline, CDR1 is MNHEY and CDR2 is SMNVEV (reference sequence). The CDR3 sequence is 14 residues long. V gave up 5 bases and J gave up 6 bases; unmatched junction bases: 7. The CDR3 bases are TGTGCCAGCAGTGGCGGGACTAACCCCAATGAGCAGTTCTTC. Its translation is CASSGGTNPNEQFF.

This chain joins TRBV7-3 and TRBJ1-2; D is unclear. Germline-derived CDR1 and CDR2 are SGHTA and FQGTGA. V lost 5 bases and J 0 bases, leaving 7 bases between the germline ends. The CDR3 sequence is 13 residues long. For the CDR3, the DNA is TGTGCCAGCAGCCCCGGGTCTAACTATGGCTACACCTTC. It is translated as CASSPGSNYGYTF.

The chain combines TRBV19 with TRBJ2-1; 9 bases line up with TRBD1. The CDR3 length is 13 residues. The V gene end was trimmed by 7 bases and the J gene end by 6 bases; junction bases not matched to a gene: 4. Germline V CDR1 and CDR2: LNHDA, SQIVND (reference sequence). The DNA of the CDR3 is TGTGCCAGTACTGCGGACAGGGGCAATGAGCAGTTCTTC. Translating gives CASTADRGNEQFF.

The J gene is TRBJ1-3, the V gene TRBV29-1, with D possibly matching TRBD1 (6 bases). Germline CDR1 is SQVTM and CDR2 is ANQGSEA. This CDR3 contains 17 residues. V shed 4 bases and J shed 0 bases, with 19 bases lying between them. As DNA, the CDR3 is TGCAGCGTTGTTATGTGGGGGGGCTTGAGCTCTGGAAACACCATATATTTT. Amino acids: CSVVMWGGLSSGNTIYF. The full variable domain, with the rest looked up from reference TRBV29-1 and TRBJ1-3, is SAVISQKPSRDICQRGTSLTIQCQVDSQVTMMFWYRQQPGQSLTLIATANQGSEATYESGFVIDKFPISRPNLTFSTLTVSNMSPEDSSIYLCSVVMWGGLSSGNTIYFGEGSWLTVV.